The source of this T cell receptor (beta chain) is a study of CD8+ T cells in alopecia areata. In the study overall: Oral tofacitinib, 5 to 10 mg twice daily, was given in an open-label trial.

Lesional scalp punch biopsies and peripheral blood were collected from alopecia areata patients. CDR1 and CDR2 from the germline V gene are MGHRA and YSYEKL. The CDR3 extends over 19 amino acids. J gave up 2 bases and V 5 bases, and 18 bases lay outside the gene matches. Sequencing templates came from extracted RNA that was reverse transcribed into cDNA. Measured with immunoSEQ multiplex PCR; TCRdb has only the in-frame clones, and not every one. The table records 12,000 or so clones, 60% of them present only once. The sequenced sample was skin. This chain connects TRBV4-1 to TRBJ2-1, with 7 nucleotides matching TRBD2. This clonotype was obtained from a human donor with alopecia areata. The CDR3 DNA is TGCGCCAGCAGCTCTTTAGGTGAAGGCTTGGGGAGGGCCTACAATGAGCAGTTCTTC. This sequence encodes CASSSLGEGLGRAYNEQFF.